A single sample is the source of the 3 T cell receptor beta chains below, sequenced in a study of tumor-infiltrating lymphocytes in localized non-small cell lung cancer. Generated by immunoSEQ multiplex PCR, the TCRdb table keeps only in-frame clones and is missing some. In the table there are some 9,500 clones, under 85% of which are singletons. What was sequenced was lung tumor tissue. Receptor source: a human donor with non-small cell lung cancer.

This clone was found once. The chain uses TRBV6-5 and TRBJ1-2; 7 bases are a match to TRBD1. The length of the CDR3 is 14 residues. From germline, CDR1 is MNHEY and CDR2 SVGAGI. V shed 2 bases and J 2 bases; nucleotides not matched to a gene: 2. The CDR3 here is CASSYMTGNYGYTF. The CDR3 region has the DNA TGTGCCAGCAGTTACATGACAGGGAACTATGGCTACACCTTC.

The chain has TRBV19 and TRBJ1-6; D unclear. The CDR3 sequence is 16 residues long. Trimming stripped 5 bases from V and 6 bases from J, with 17 bases between. The germline CDR1 and CDR2 sequences are LNHDA and SQIVND (reference sequence). The CDR3 DNA is TGTGCCAGTAGTCCCACTGGTGGGCAAGCTAATTCACCCCTCCACTTT. Its translation: CASSPTGGQANSPLHF.

The V gene is TRBV19, the J gene TRBJ2-4, with D possibly TRBD2 on 5 matching bases. The V gene's germline CDR1 is LNHDA and CDR2 SQIVND (reference sequence). V was shortened by 5 bases and J by 3 bases, with 17 bases between the two germline ends. This CDR3 has 16 amino acids. For the CDR3, the DNA is TGTGCCAGTAGTTACGAGGGCCATCCGGTCAAAAACATTCAGTACTTC. Its protein product is CASSYEGHPVKNIQYF.